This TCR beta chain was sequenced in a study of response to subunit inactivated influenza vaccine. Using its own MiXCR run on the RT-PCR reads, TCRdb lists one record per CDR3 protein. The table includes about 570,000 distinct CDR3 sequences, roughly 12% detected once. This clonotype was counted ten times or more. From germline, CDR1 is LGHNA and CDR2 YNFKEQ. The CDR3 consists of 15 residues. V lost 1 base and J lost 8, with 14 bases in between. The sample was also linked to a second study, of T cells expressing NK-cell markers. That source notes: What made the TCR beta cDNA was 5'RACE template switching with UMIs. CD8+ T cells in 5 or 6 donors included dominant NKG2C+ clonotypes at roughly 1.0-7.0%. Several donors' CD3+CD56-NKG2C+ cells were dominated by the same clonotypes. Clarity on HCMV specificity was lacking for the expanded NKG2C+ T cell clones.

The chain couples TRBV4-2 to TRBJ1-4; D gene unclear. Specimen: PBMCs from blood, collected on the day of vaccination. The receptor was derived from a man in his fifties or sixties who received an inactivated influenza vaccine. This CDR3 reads CASSQVEGFEEKLFF. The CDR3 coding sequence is TGTGCCAGCAGCCAAGTTGAAGGGTTCGAGGAAAAACTGTTTTTT.